One T cell receptor (beta chain) is described in this entry. Researchers ran the PCR with 60 Vbeta and 13 Jbeta primers. TCRdb's copy holds only in-frame clones and misses some; the assay was immunoSEQ multiplex PCR. The table lists around 71,000 clones. The data are from a study of cytomegalovirus exposure and HLA in healthy donors. Source material: PBMCs. The sequence derives from a woman in her 30s in good health and CMV-seronegative.

This CDR3 is CASASSGGKTEAFF. CDR3 nucleotides: TGTGCCAGCGCCAGTTCAGGGGGAAAAACTGAAGCTTTCTTT. The chain employs TRBV6-1 and TRBJ1-1, with 7 bases matching TRBD1. V lost 8 bases to trimming and J lost 5 bases; unmatched junction nucleotides: 11. Germline CDR1 reads MNHNS; CDR2 reads SASEGT. This CDR3 comprises 14 residues.